This entry lists 32 T cell receptor beta chains sequenced from one sample in a study of blood T cell repertoires in COVID-19. TCRdb's table, derived via immunoSEQ multiplex PCR, lists solely in-frame clones and lacks some. The sample contains about 280,000 clones, 70% to 90% of which appear only once. Input material: peripheral blood. The receptors derive from a woman aged 65 to 85 with COVID-19, enrolled during active disease.

On this clone: The sample contains more than one DNA sequence encoding this CDR3. The chain couples TRBV18 to TRBJ2-7; 11 bases map to TRBD1. The CDR3 sequence is 14 residues long. V lost 6 bases and J lost 2; bases outside the gene matches: 3. CDR1 and CDR2 (germline): KGHSH, LQKENI. The CDR3 region is CASSPGQGAYEQYF. The CDR3 DNA reads as TGTGCCAGCTCGCCGGGACAGGGGGCCTACGAGCAGTACTTC.

This rearrangement joins TRBV19 to TRBJ2-7, with 7 nucleotides matching TRBD2. Trimming cost V 3 bases and J 2 bases; bases outside gene matches: 7. The CDR3 contains 15 residues. Germline V CDR1 and CDR2: LNHDA, SQIVND (reference sequence). CDR3 loop: CASSISIGGAYEQYF. In nucleotides, the CDR3 is TGTGCCAGTAGTATTTCGATTGGGGGGGCCTACGAGCAGTACTTC. Filled out from reference TRBV19 and TRBJ2-7, the complete variable domain reads DGGITQSPKYLFRKEGQNVTLSCEQNLNHDAMYWYRQDPGQGLRLIYYSQIVNDFQKGDIAEGYSVSREKKESFPLTVTSAQKNPTAFYLCASSISIGGAYEQYFGPGTRLTVT.

This chain uses TRBV10-3 with TRBJ2-7; possibly TRBD2 for D (6 bases). The length of the CDR3 is 14 residues. Germline-derived CDR1 and CDR2 are ENHRY and SYGVKD. V was trimmed by 7 bases and J by 1 base, leaving 14 bases between them. The CDR3 is CAIMPVGGSYEQYF. The CDR3 DNA reads TGTGCCATCATGCCCGTGGGGGGTTCCTACGAGCAGTACTTC.

The genes are TRBV30 and TRBJ1-2; D gene ambiguous. This CDR3 region has 14 residues. Germline loops: CDR1 GTSNPN, CDR2 SVGIG (reference sequence). V shed 4 bases and J shed 4 bases, with 16 bases lying between them. CDR3 sequence: CAWTGAGDIYGYTF. The CDR3 nucleotides are TGTGCCTGGACGGGAGCAGGAGATATCTATGGCTACACCTTC.

The chain uses TRBV4-1 and TRBJ2-1; 10 bases line up with TRBD2. The CDR3 consists of 18 residues. CDR1 MGHRA and CDR2 YSYEKL come from the germline V gene. V gave up 4 bases and J gave up 7 bases; unmatched junction bases: 16. This CDR3 is CASSPLTLSGGPGNEQFF. CDR3 DNA sequence: TGCGCCAGCAGCCCCCTAACCCTTAGCGGGGGGCCTGGGAATGAGCAGTTCTTC.

The V and J genes are TRBV25-1 and TRBJ1-6; maybe TRBD1 (6 bases). Trimming cost V 8 bases and J 6 bases, with 8 bases left between them. The CDR3 is made up of 12 amino acids. Per germline, CDR1 MGHDK and CDR2 SYGVNS. In DNA form, the CDR3 reads TGTGCCAGCCGACAGGTTAATTCACCCCTCCACTTT. This translates into CASRQVNSPLHF. Variable domain in full (rest from reference TRBV25-1 and TRBJ1-6): EADIYQTPRYLVIGTGKKITLECSQTMGHDKMYWYQQDPGMELHLIHYSYGVNSTEKGDLSSESTVSRIRTEHFPLTLESARPSHTSQYLCASRQVNSPLHFGNGTRLTVT.

This chain joins TRBV7-9 and TRBJ1-5; a possible D gene is TRBD1 (6 bases). The CDR3 runs to 13 residues. V was pared by 5 bases and J by 7 bases, with 12 bases between. Germline V gives CDR1 SEHNR, CDR2 FQNEAQ (reference sequence). CDR3 in amino acids: CASSRTEKQPQHF. CDR3 DNA: TGTGCCAGCAGCCGGACAGAAAAACAGCCCCAGCATTTT.

This clone is a singleton in its sample. This chain joins TRBV3-1 (or the pseudogene TRBV3-2) and TRBJ2-7; no reliable D call. V lost 6 bases to trimming and J lost 2 bases, with 8 bases between them. The germline gives CDR1 LGHDT, CDR2 YNNKEL (reference sequence). The CDR3 length is 12 residues. The CDR3 loop is CASSQATYEQYF. CDR3 nucleotides: TGTGCCAGCAGTCAGGCAACCTACGAGCAGTACTTC.

The chain recombines TRBV24-1 with TRBJ2-5; D might be TRBD2 (7 bases). The CDR3 is 13 residues long. Germline V gene sequence: CDR1 KGHDR, CDR2 SFDVKD. Trimming shortened V by 12 bases and J by 5 bases, and 18 bases separated the two germline ends. In DNA form, the CDR3 reads TGTGCCGCCGCGCGGGGGCCGGGGGAGACCCAGTACTTC. Its protein is CAAARGPGETQYF.

The genes are TRBV7-9 and TRBJ1-1, with TRBD1 as a possible D gene (5 bases). Trimming took off 5 bases at V and 2 bases at J, with 12 bases between the two ends. Germline V gene data show CDR1 as SEHNR and CDR2 as FQNEAQ (reference sequence). This CDR3 region has 14 residues. The CDR3 is CASSLRQINTEAFF. The DNA for the CDR3 is TGTGCCAGCAGCCTCCGACAGATAAACACTGAAGCTTTCTTT.

This rearrangement joins TRBV4-3 to TRBJ2-1, with 7 bases fitting TRBD2. V shed 0 bases and J 7 bases; nucleotides not matched to a gene: 6. The germline V gene encodes CDR1 LGHNA and CDR2 YSLEER. The CDR3 covers 15 residues. The chain's CDR3 is CASSQDGTTGNEQFF. CDR3 sequence (DNA): TGCGCCAGCAGCCAAGACGGGACTACCGGAAATGAGCAGTTCTTC.

Worth noting for this clone: One base away lies a much larger clone, so this may be a sequencing read error. The sample carries other DNA sequences with the same CDR3. V usage is TRBV2 and J usage is TRBJ1-2; TRBD1 might be the D (6 bases). CDR3 size: 13 residues. Trimming took 5 bases from V and 5 from J, leaving 12 bases between them. Germline values: CDR1 SNHLY, CDR2 FYNNEI. The CDR3 DNA follows: TGTGCCAGCAGTCCCCGACAGGATTATGGCTACACCTTC. It specifies CASSPRQDYGYTF.

The chain recombines TRBV4-3 with TRBJ1-1; D unclear. Germline CDR1 LGHNA, CDR2 YSLEER. Trimming shortened V by 1 base and J by 6 bases, and 15 bases separated the two germline ends. The CDR3 contains 15 residues. The CDR3 reads CASSQGEGLLPEAFF. CDR3 DNA sequence: TGCGCCAGCAGCCAAGGTGAAGGACTGCTCCCTGAAGCTTTCTTT.

V gene TRBV28 combines with J gene TRBJ2-6; D gene unclear. From germline, CDR1 is MDHEN and CDR2 SYDVKM. The CDR3 contains 15 residues. Trimming took 5 bases from V and 0 from J, leaving 8 bases between them. CDR3 region: CASSLGASGANVLTF. CDR3 DNA sequence: TGTGCCAGCAGTCTGGGCGCCTCTGGGGCCAACGTCCTGACTTTC.

The gene calls are TRBV7-3 and TRBJ1-1; 7 positions agree with TRBD1. Germline V gene lookup returns CDR1 SGHTA and CDR2 FQGTGA. J gave up 8 bases and V 2 bases, and 2 bases lay outside the gene matches. The CDR3 runs 12 residues. The CDR3 nucleotides read TGTGCCAGCAGCTTAGTACAGGGGGAAGCTTTCTTT. Encoded protein: CASSLVQGEAFF.

The chain is built from TRBV19 and TRBJ1-5; D is undetermined. The ends were cut back, 3 bases at V and 6 bases at J, with 15 bases in the middle. Germline lookup yields CDR1 LNHDA and CDR2 SQIVND (reference sequence). The CDR3 is 15 amino acids. The CDR3 sequence is CASSIFSEAVQPQHF. The CDR3 region has the DNA TGTGCCAGTAGTATTTTTTCGGAAGCGGTTCAGCCCCAGCATTTT.

V is TRBV6-5 and J is TRBJ1-2; tentatively, D is TRBD1 (6 bases). Germline V gene data show CDR1 as MNHEY and CDR2 as SVGAGI. Trimming left V 0 bases short and J 6 bases short, with 11 bases between. The CDR3 spans 14 residues. CDR3 in amino acids: CASSYSKQGNGYTF. CDR3 DNA sequence: TGTGCCAGCAGTTACTCGAAACAGGGTAATGGCTACACCTTC.

V gene TRBV4-3 combines with J gene TRBJ1-1; 7 nucleotides agree with TRBD1. CDR1 is LGHNA, CDR2 YSLEER, per germline. The CDR3 extends over 17 amino acids. V was pared by 0 bases and J by 0 bases, with 7 bases of the junction left unmatched. CDR3 amino acids: CASSQDITGTVNTEAFF. The DNA of the CDR3 is TGCGCCAGCAGCCAAGACATTACCGGGACAGTGAACACTGAAGCTTTCTTT.

The V call is TRBV10-2, the J call TRBJ2-7; tentative D call: TRBD2 (6 bases). Between the trimmed V and J ends, which lost 0 bases and 5 bases, there was a span of 11 bases. The CDR3 contains 14 residues. CDR1 is WSHSY, CDR2 SAAADI, per germline. The CDR3 region is CASSESEGLHEQYF. CDR3 in DNA: TGCGCCAGCAGTGAGTCGGAGGGTCTCCACGAGCAGTACTTC.

This clone was counted a single time. V usage is TRBV7-2 and J usage is TRBJ1-5; 7 bases are shared with TRBD1. Germline V gene lookup returns CDR1 SGHTA and CDR2 FQGNSA. With V trimmed by 5 bases and J by 4 bases, 5 bases remained unmatched. The CDR3 extends over 14 amino acids. The CDR3 sequence is CASSENRGNQPQHF. The CDR3 DNA reads TGTGCCAGCAGCGAAAACAGGGGAAATCAGCCCCAGCATTTT.

The chain joins TRBV5-6 to TRBJ2-3, with 9 bases matching TRBD2. The V segment lost 4 bases and the J segment 4 bases; nucleotides outside the gene matches: 10. CDR1 is SGHDT and CDR2 is YYEEEE in the germline V gene. CDR3 length: 16 residues. The CDR3 sequence: CASSPLTSGFSDTQYF. The CDR3 DNA sequence: TGTGCCAGCAGCCCCCTCACTAGCGGGTTCTCAGATACGCAGTATTTT.

The rearrangement links TRBV4-1 to TRBJ1-1, with D possibly matching TRBD1 (6 bases). Germline CDR1 and CDR2: MGHRA and YSYEKL. CDR3 size: 15 residues. Trimming left V 3 bases short and J 7 bases short, with 18 bases between. The CDR3 region has the DNA TGCGCCAGCAGCCACCCTAAGGGGGAGAGGGGTGAAGCTTTCTTT. It codes for CASSHPKGERGEAFF.

This clone occurred a few times. This chain links TRBV13 with TRBJ1-3, with TRBD1 matching over 7 bases. This CDR3 contains 15 residues. The V gene end was trimmed by 5 bases and the J gene end by 7 bases; junction bases not matched to a gene: 11. CDR1 is PRHDT and CDR2 is FYEKMQ in the germline V gene (reference sequence). CDR3 coding DNA: TGTGCCAGCAGCACCCGACAGGGAAGGGCTAACACCATATATTTT. Translated: CASSTRQGRANTIYF.

This clone has a single count. The genes are TRBV5-1 and TRBJ2-7, with D possibly TRBD2 on 5 matching bases. V was clipped by 2 bases and J by 4 bases, with 10 bases between them. Germline CDR1 SGHRS, CDR2 YFSETQ. The CDR3 has 13 amino acids. The CDR3: CASSLNGDYEQYF. Written as DNA, the CDR3 is TGCGCCAGCAGCTTAAACGGGGATTACGAGCAGTACTTC.

The genes are TRBV7-8 and TRBJ1-2; 7 nucleotides line up with TRBD1. Looked up from germline, CDR1 is SGHVS and CDR2 is FQNEAQ. The CDR3 consists of 21 residues. Trimming at V came to 5 bases and at J to 4 bases, leaving 28 bases not matched to a gene. The CDR3 DNA sequence: TGTGCCAGCAGCCCGACCCATTTTGATGCAAGACCAGGGGGGCTGGGCTATGGCTACACCTTC. Protein: CASSPTHFDARPGGLGYGYTF.

This rearrangement joins TRBV5-6 to TRBJ2-4; D unclear. Trimming removed 0 bases from V and 0 bases from J, with 16 bases in between. The germline gives CDR1 SGHDT, CDR2 YYEEEE. The CDR3 sequence is 18 residues long. For the CDR3, the DNA is TGTGCCAGCAGCTTGGCCTCGGCGACTTGGATAGCCAAAAACATTCAGTACTTC. Translating it yields CASSLASATWIAKNIQYF.

This clone was observed once. The chain carries TRBV7-9 and TRBJ1-2; the match to TRBD1 covers 10 bases. V lost 2 bases to trimming and J lost 7 bases; unmatched junction nucleotides: 4. The CDR3 sequence is 14 residues long. The V gene's germline CDR1 is SEHNR and CDR2 FQNEAQ (reference sequence). CDR3 sequence (DNA): TGTGCCAGCAGCTTATTGGGACAGGGGTCTGGCTACACCTTC. Amino acids: CASSLLGQGSGYTF. Full variable domain (missing parts from reference TRBV7-9 and TRBJ1-2): DTGVSQNPRHKITKRGQNVTFRCDPISEHNRLYWYRQTLGQGPEFLTYFQNEAQLEKSRLLSDRFSAERPKGSFSTLEIQRTEQGDSAMYLCASSLLGQGSGYTFGSGTRLTVV.

This chain connects TRBV6-5 to TRBJ2-3; TRBD1 is a possible D gene (6 bases). Trimming removed 1 base at V and 7 bases at J, with 9 bases between. Germline loops: CDR1 MNHEY, CDR2 SVGAGI. This CDR3 is built from 13 residues. CDR3 region: CASSYYQGHTQYF. CDR3 sequence (DNA): TGTGCCAGCAGTTACTATCAGGGGCATACGCAGTATTTT.

Here the CDR3 DNA reads TGTGCCAGCAGCCAAGGTTTTTTGAGGACAGGGAAGGAGACCCAGTACTTC. Protein sequence: CASSQGFLRTGKETQYF. V gene TRBV3-1 (or the pseudogene TRBV3-2) combines with J gene TRBJ2-5; 8 nucleotides align to TRBD1. The CDR3 length is 17 residues. In germline, CDR1 is LGHDT, CDR2 YNNKEL (reference sequence). After removal of 1 base from V and 5 bases from J, the junction contained 12 bases not matched to a gene.

This sequence joins TRBV2 and TRBJ1-1, with TRBD1 as a possible D gene (5 bases). From germline, CDR1 is SNHLY and CDR2 FYNNEI. The CDR3 consists of 13 residues. V was pared by 5 bases and J by 4 bases, with 11 bases between. CDR3: CASSIGGSTEAFF. The CDR3 coding sequence is TGTGCCAGCAGTATTGGGGGGAGCACTGAAGCTTTCTTT.

CDR3 sequence reads: CASSLEIRGKDEQYF. The CDR3 DNA sequence: TGTGCCAGCAGCTTAGAGATCAGAGGGAAGGATGAGCAGTACTTC. The chain couples TRBV7-2 to TRBJ2-7, with D perhaps TRBD2 (5 bases). V lost 1 base and J lost 7, with 17 bases in between. Germline loops: CDR1 SGHTA, CDR2 FQGNSA. This CDR3 has 15 amino acids.

The chain employs TRBV29-1 and TRBJ2-6; D is uncertain. The germline gives CDR1 SQVTM, CDR2 ANQGSEA. This CDR3 has 14 residues. The ends were cut back, 3 bases at V and 0 bases at J, with 6 bases in the middle. CDR3 in amino acids: CSVERSSGANVLTF. The CDR3 coding sequence is TGCAGCGTTGAGAGGAGCTCTGGGGCCAACGTCCTGACTTTC.